Below, one TCR beta chain is given with its context. The antigen remains unidentified. The data were obtained in a study of T cell responses to AZD1222 COVID-19 vaccine. This CDR3 comprises 15 residues. Germline V gene lookup returns CDR1 SGHNT and CDR2 YYREEE (reference sequence). Trimming removed 0 bases from V and 0 bases from J, with 8 bases in between. Using immunoSEQ multiplex PCR, the repertoire was profiled, and TCRdb retains in-frame clones only, with some absent. The data contain fewer than 180,000 clones, roughly 90% of them singletons. The study's findings and limits: Most donors were white British and more were female, and clonal diversity was possibly underestimated. Scientists sampled the repertoires only once the peak T cell response had passed.

The sequencing used peripheral blood, collected 28 days after the second AZD1222 dose. The TCR comes from an adult who received the AZD1222 COVID-19 vaccine. The V and J genes are TRBV5-4 and TRBJ2-3; D not certain. In DNA, the CDR3 is TGTGCCAGCAGCTTGGCCCTATCTAGCACAGATACGCAGTATTTT. It yields the protein CASSLALSSTDTQYF.